A selection of T cell receptor beta chains follows, all from one sample in a study of cytomegalovirus exposure and HLA in healthy donors. Only in-frame clones appear in the TCRdb table, and some are missing; sequencing was by immunoSEQ multiplex PCR. Among more than 110,000 clones listed, roughly four fifths were seen once. Sequenced sample: PBMCs. These receptors originate from a man aged 25-45 years in good health and CMV-seropositive. Each CDR3 is given with its conserved first and last residue. The D gene is left open where the match is weak. Not all rows give a size; the values are once, few, many and, for expanded clones, a class.

J: TRBJ2-2; length: 16; D: .; size: .; V: TRBV6-4; DNA: TGTGCCAGCAGTTCCCAGGGAGCGGGGAACACCGGGGAGCTGTTTTTT; CDR3: CASSSQGAGNTGELFF
J: TRBJ1-2; length: 15; D: .; size: .; V: TRBV27; DNA: TGTGCCAGCAGTCCTGACCAGGGAAGTGGCTATGGCTACACCTTC; CDR3: CASSPDQGSGYGYTF
J: TRBJ2-3; length: 13; D: .; size: .; V: TRBV7-9; DNA: TGTGCCAGCCGGATCGGGGGAAAAGATACGCAGTATTTT; CDR3: CASRIGGKDTQYF
J: TRBJ1-1; length: 14; D: .; size: few; V: TRBV4-1; DNA: TGCGCCAGCAGCCTCGCTGGCTCGAACACTGAAGCTTTCTTT; CDR3: CASSLAGSNTEAFF
J: TRBJ2-6; length: 16; D: .; size: .; V: TRBV11-1; DNA: TGTGCCAGCAGTCATACAGGGTCTGTTGGGGCCAACGTCCTGACTTTC; CDR3: CASSHTGSVGANVLTF
J: TRBJ2-3; length: 11; D: .; size: .; V: TRBV6-6; DNA: TGTGCCAGCAGCCCCTCTAATACGCAGTATTTT; CDR3: CASSPSNTQYF
J: TRBJ2-7; length: 12; D: .; size: .; V: TRBV11-2; DNA: TGTGCCAGCAGCTTAGGAGCGTACGAGCAGTACTTC; CDR3: CASSLGAYEQYF
J: TRBJ2-1; length: 12; D: TRBD2; size: .; V: TRBV5-4; DNA: TGTGCCAGCAGCCCCACGGGGGGTGAGCAGTTCTTC; CDR3: CASSPTGGEQFF
J: TRBJ2-1; length: 16; D: TRBD2; size: .; V: TRBV7-2; DNA: TGTGCCAGCAGCTTACTCGGACTAGCGGGGGGCGGGGAGCAGTTCTTC; CDR3: CASSLLGLAGGGEQFF
J: TRBJ2-3; length: 15; D: TRBD1; size: .; V: TRBV18; DNA: TGTGCCAGCTCTCAGAACAGGGGGCAAACAGATACGCAGTATTTT; CDR3: CASSQNRGQTDTQYF
J: TRBJ1-2; length: 15; D: .; size: .; V: TRBV28; DNA: TGTGCCAGCACCGAGCATGGGGGACACGACTATGGCTACACCTTC; CDR3: CASTEHGGHDYGYTF
J: TRBJ2-2; length: 16; D: TRBD2; size: .; V: TRBV30; DNA: TGTGCCTGGACTATTTCCGGGACTACAAACACCGGGGAGCTGTTTTTT; CDR3: CAWTISGTTNTGELFF
J: TRBJ1-4; length: 14; D: TRBD1; size: few; V: TRBV18; DNA: TGTGCCAGCTCACCGGGACAGAGAAATGAAAAACTGTTTTTT; CDR3: CASSPGQRNEKLFF
J: TRBJ2-1; length: 16; D: .; size: .; V: TRBV28; DNA: TGTGCCAGCAGTTTCCGGGGACACACATCATACAATGAGCAGTTCTTC; CDR3: CASSFRGHTSYNEQFF
J: TRBJ2-7; length: 15; D: TRBD1; size: .; V: TRBV25-1; DNA: TGTGCCAGCAGTGACCGACAGGGGGCTGTCTACGAGCAGTACTTC; CDR3: CASSDRQGAVYEQYF
J: TRBJ2-6; length: 18; D: TRBD1; size: once; V: TRBV5-1; DNA: TGCGCCAGCAGCTTGGTTGCAGGGGGTAAATCTGGGGCCAACGTCCTGACTTTC; CDR3: CASSLVAGGKSGANVLTF
J: TRBJ2-7; length: 15; D: .; size: .; V: TRBV6-1; DNA: TGTGCCAGCACAGACGGGACAAATCTCAAATACGAGCAGTACTTC; CDR3: CASTDGTNLKYEQYF
J: TRBJ2-1; length: 18; D: TRBD2; size: .; V: TRBV5-8; DNA: TGTGCCAGCAGCCTCGGACTAGCGGGACCCCTCCGGGGCGATGAGCAGTTCTTC; CDR3: CASSLGLAGPLRGDEQFF
J: TRBJ2-3; length: 15; D: .; size: .; V: TRBV5-8; DNA: TGTGCCAGCACAGGGTCTTGGATGAGTTTAGATACGCAGTATTTT; CDR3: CASTGSWMSLDTQYF
J: TRBJ2-7; length: 14; D: .; size: once; V: TRBV9; DNA: TGTGCCAGCAGCCCACAGGGTACCGGTCACGAGCAGTACTTC; CDR3: CASSPQGTGHEQYF
J: TRBJ2-4; length: 14; D: TRBD2; size: .; V: TRBV7-2; DNA: TGTGCCAGCAGCAGCACTAGCGGGGGCTACATTCAGTACTTC; CDR3: CASSSTSGGYIQYF
J: TRBJ2-1; length: 15; D: TRBD1; size: .; V: TRBV4-1; DNA: TGCGCCAGCGCCGACAGGGCCAGCTCCTACAATGAGCAGTTCTTC; CDR3: CASADRASSYNEQFF